This T cell receptor beta chain was observed in a study of T cell responses to AZD1222 COVID-19 vaccine. On this clone itself: As yet, its antigen is unknown.

Study-wide results and caveats: Breadth and depth of Spike-specific TCRs rose after two AZD1222 doses. The study reported that nearly half of spike-specific TCRs target unmutated variant regions.

Sequencing was performed with immunoSEQ multiplex PCR; in TCRdb, only in-frame clones are kept and a portion is missing. The sample has 150,000 to 180,000 clones, about 88% seen once; the top ten hold around 2.9%. Source: peripheral blood, taken on day 0 of AZD1222 vaccination. This clonotype originated in an adult in good health.

CDR3 DNA sequence: TGTGCCAGCAGTGACCAGGGGGCCCAACAAGAGACCCAGTACTTC. It specifies CASSDQGAQQETQYF. The chain employs TRBV6-1 and TRBJ2-5, with 8 bases lining up with TRBD1. The germline gives CDR1 MNHNS, CDR2 SASEGT. V dropped 3 bases and J dropped 2; count of bases not matched to a gene: 5. CDR3 length equals 15 residues.